The T cell receptor beta chain under discussion was sequenced for a study of T cell responses to AZD1222 COVID-19 vaccine (dated by TCRdb to 2020 to 2023). About the investigation overall: AZD1222 recipients with second doses at about 4 weeks or about 12 weeks were pooled, because spike-specific TCR depth and breadth did not differ between schedules. TCR sequencing was performed for 230 to 250 trial participants, of whom about 210 were given two doses of AZD1222 and 26 were given two doses of MenACWY control vaccine. Trial participants were enrolled by age into 18-55, 56-69 and 70-plus year subgroups, with roughly 160, 29 and 62 TCR-sequenced participants respectively.

Overall study outcomes, separate from this receptor: A significant rise in spike-specific TCR breadth and depth was observed after two AZD1222 doses relative to day 0 and relative to MenACWY recipients. The whole spike protein was spanned by vaccine-associated CD4 TCRs, and dominant responses were seen in regions 160-218 and 743-854. Reportedly, almost half of the unique spike-specific TCRs recognized epitopes lying outside the regions that are mutated in the B.1.351 and B.1.1.7 variants. Because no day 14 peak-response samples were available, repertoires were characterized only after the peak T cell response. Participants were mostly white British, with more females than males. The authors suggested clonal diversity may have been underestimated. The 56-69-year group was small, and its depth increase did not reach significance, likely because of low power. Conclusions about previously exposed vaccinees are limited because only six or seven AZD1222 recipients were SARS-CoV-2 seropositive at baseline.

According to the germline V gene, CDR1 reads WSHSY and CDR2 reads SAAADI. From V the trimming removes 6 bases and from J it removes 5 bases, while the gene matches leave 6 bases of the junction unaccounted for. The CDR3 runs 16 residues from the cysteine to the phenylalanine. Just CDR3 DNA is preserved here, 48 bases in frame from base 1. On this clone: Its target antigen remains unknown. Base qualities are not at hand, and no much larger clone is one base apart.

The CDR3 regions of human TCRbeta chains were analyzed by immunosequencing. In the paper's pipeline: TCRs in the repertoires were compared against a reference library of SARS-CoV-2-specific TCRs that had been generated with the MIRA antigen-specificity platform. Breadth meant the fraction of unique TCRs that were SARS-CoV-2-associated, whereas depth meant the fraction of total T cells that were SARS-CoV-2-associated. Each spike-specific TCR was assigned to its reactive spike region and to a CD4 or CD8 class using the MIRA data. Log10-transformed breadth and depth values were compared by one-way ANOVA with Sidak's multiple comparisons tests. In its TCRdb copy, this immuneACCESS table keeps in-frame sequences only and misses some clones. Where compared with another copy, unresolved V genes explain less than half of these, and the others have no known cause. Clonal size and the V and J genes are those of that table, whereas D and trimming came from the DNA. Here the sample has more than 110,000 clones; 92% occur a single time. In total, the top ten clones hold approximately 4.8% of the sample.

Reading the label with the study, this specimen's time point is: baseline before first vaccination. Vaccinee samples were obtained from the UK trials COV001 and COV002, which included a single-blind randomized controlled phase 2/3 trial of AZD1222 (ChAdOx1 nCoV-19) in healthy adults. For TCRbeta chain sequencing, PBMC samples were collected from trial participants at day 0 and at day 28 after the second dose. This specimen was peripheral blood, taken on day 0 of AZD1222 vaccination. The V and J genes are TRBV10-2 and TRBJ2-3; 15 nucleotides in the junction match TRBD2. The sequence derives from an adult in good health. The CDR3 protein: CASREGLAGGQDTQYF. The DNA sequence is TGCGCCAGCAGGGAAGGACTAGCGGGGGGGCAAGATACGCAGTATTTT.